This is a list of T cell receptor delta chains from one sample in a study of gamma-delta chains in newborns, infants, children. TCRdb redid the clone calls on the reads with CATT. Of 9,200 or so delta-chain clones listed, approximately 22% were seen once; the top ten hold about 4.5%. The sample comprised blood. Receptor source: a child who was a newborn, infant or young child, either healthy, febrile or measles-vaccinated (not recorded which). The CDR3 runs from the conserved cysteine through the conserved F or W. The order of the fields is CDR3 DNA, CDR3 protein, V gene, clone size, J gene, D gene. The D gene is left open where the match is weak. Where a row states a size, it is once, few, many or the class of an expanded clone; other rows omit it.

DNA: TGTGCCTGTGACTCGATACTGGGGGATTCCCGGGGGACCGATAAACTCATCTTT
CDR3: CACDSILGDSRGTDKLIF
V: TRDV2
size: .
J: TRDJ1
D: TRDD3

DNA: TGTGCTCTTGGGGAACCAATTTTCCTTGGACGCTGGGGTGGCACCGATAACCTCATCTTT
CDR3: CALGEPIFLGRWGGTDNLIF
V: TRDV1
size: few
J: TRDJ1
D: .

DNA: TGTGCCTGCGACTCAATTTCTGGACTGGGGGATGCTGTGACAGCAAAACTCTTCTTT
CDR3: CACDSISGLGDAVTAKLFF
V: TRDV2
size: .
J: TRDJ2
D: TRDD3

DNA: TGTGCCTGTGATCGCGTACTGGGGCTAAAGAACGATAAACTCATCTTT
CDR3: CACDRVLGLKNDKLIF
V: TRDV2
size: .
J: TRDJ1
D: TRDD3

DNA: TGTGCCTGTGACACGGTACTGGGGGATACCTCCTGGGACACCCGACAGATATTTTTC
CDR3: CACDTVLGDTSWDTRQIFF
V: TRDV2
size: few
J: TRDJ3
D: TRDD3

DNA: TGTGCCTGTGACACCGTTTTATCTGGGGGATATTCTTCTTACACCGATAAACTCATCTTT
CDR3: CACDTVLSGGYSSYTDKLIF
V: TRDV2
size: few
J: TRDJ1
D: TRDD3

DNA: TGTGCCTGTGACAGCTGGGGGAGCACCGATAAACTCATCTTT
CDR3: CACDSWGSTDKLIF
V: TRDV2
size: .
J: TRDJ1
D: TRDD3

DNA: TGTGCCTGTGACGATTTTAGTGGAACTGGGGCAAGCTCCTGGGACACCCGACAGATGTTTTTC
CDR3: CACDDFSGTGASSWDTRQMFF
V: TRDV2
size: few
J: TRDJ3
D: TRDD3

DNA: TGTGCCTGTGACGCCATACTGGGGGATACCGATAAACTCATCTTT
CDR3: CACDAILGDTDKLIF
V: TRDV2
size: .
J: TRDJ1
D: TRDD3

DNA: TGTGCTCTTGGGGAACTAAGCCCTGGGGGATACGAATGGATAGAGCCCGTGTACACCGATAAACTCATCTTT
CDR3: CALGELSPGGYEWIEPVYTDKLIF
V: TRDV1
size: .
J: TRDJ1
D: TRDD3

DNA: TGTGCCTGTGACACTGGGGGGTTCAGGAGCTCCTGGGACACCCGACAGATGTTTTTC
CDR3: CACDTGGFRSSWDTRQMFF
V: TRDV2
size: .
J: TRDJ3
D: .

DNA: TGTGCCTGTGACGCCGTACTGGTGGATACGCGCCTCCTCTACACCGATAAACTCATCTTT
CDR3: CACDAVLVDTRLLYTDKLIF
V: TRDV2
size: few
J: TRDJ1
D: TRDD3

DNA: TGTGCCTGTGTCCCCGTACTGGGGGATACAAGCTCCCGGGACACCCGACAGATGTTTTTC
CDR3: CACVPVLGDTSSRDTRQMFF
V: TRDV2
size: .
J: TRDJ3
D: TRDD3

DNA: TGTGCCTGTGACGAACTGGGGGATGCCGATAAACTCATCTTT
CDR3: CACDELGDADKLIF
V: TRDV2
size: few
J: TRDJ1
D: TRDD3

DNA: TGTGCCTGTGGCACCGTAGGGGCCCAGGGGGATGTCGCCGATAAACTCATCTTT
CDR3: CACGTVGAQGDVADKLIF
V: TRDV2
size: .
J: TRDJ1
D: TRDD3

DNA: TGTGCCTGTGACACCCTGGGGGATACCAGGGATAAACCCATCTTT
CDR3: CACDTLGDTRDKPIF
V: TRDV2
size: .
J: TRDJ1
D: TRDD3

DNA: TGTGCCTGTGACACGATGGGGGATACGCTGGACCGAAGGCTCATCTTT
CDR3: CACDTMGDTLDRRLIF
V: TRDV2
size: few
J: TRDJ1
D: TRDD3

DNA: TGTGCCTGTGACACCCTGGGGGGGCTGGTCACCGATAAACTCATCTTT
CDR3: CACDTLGGLVTDKLIF
V: TRDV2
size: few
J: TRDJ1
D: TRDD3

DNA: TGTGCCTGTGACCTACTGGGGGTTACCGATAAACTCATCTTT
CDR3: CACDLLGVTDKLIF
V: TRDV2
size: .
J: TRDJ1
D: TRDD3

DNA: TGTGCCTGTGACCAATTGGGGGATACGCTCTACACCGATAAACTCATCTTT
CDR3: CACDQLGDTLYTDKLIF
V: TRDV2
size: few
J: TRDJ1
D: TRDD3

DNA: TGTGCCTGTGACACACTGGGGGATACGCCCGATACCGATAAACTCATCTTT
CDR3: CACDTLGDTPDTDKLIF
V: TRDV2
size: few
J: TRDJ1
D: TRDD3